This T cell receptor (beta chain) came from a study of T cells in localized non-small cell lung cancer. Libraries were prepared by immunoSEQ multiplex PCR; TCRdb keeps only in-frame clonotypes and omits some of them. The repertoire holds about 2,300 clones, with more than 30% as singletons. With V trimmed by 1 base and J by 5 bases, 6 bases remained unmatched. The CDR3 sequence is 15 residues long. Germline CDR1 MDHEN, CDR2 SYDVKM. Samples of adjacent lung (free of atypia) were collected at least 2 cm from the tumor margin. Points on this clone: As yet, its antigen is unknown.

Study findings and constraints: Researchers found a median roughly 56 of the top 100 tumor clones in adjacent lung.

Sequenced here: normal lung tissue next to the tumor, sampled before any cancer treatment. The TCR comes from a man aged 40 to 75 with stage II lung adenocarcinoma. This rearrangement joins TRBV28 to TRBJ2-3; TRBD2 matches 7 bases. The CDR3 DNA reads TGTGCCAGCAGTTTATTTGGGGAGGGCGTAGATACGCAGTATTTT. It codes for CASSLFGEGVDTQYF.